The clone carrying this T cell receptor beta chain occurred many times. Its antigen remains unknown. This sample was taken from a study of T cells after yellow fever vaccination. V was cut by 5 bases and J by 4 bases, with 9 bases left in between. Germline assignment: CDR1 SGHTA and CDR2 FQGTGA. This CDR3 region has 13 residues. Whole-study results and caveats: Clonotype sharing between CD4 and CD8 compartments was small. The study found a weaker secondary response that peaked faster, day 5 versus 15.

UMIs were added to TCR cDNA along with a universal primer site when it was made by 5'RACE template switching. Via MiXCR, TCRdb re-called the 5' RACE reads, giving one row per CDR3 protein. The sample lists 310,000 or so distinct CDR3 sequences; around 3.9% were seen once. The source material was PBMCs, sampled on the day of the yellow fever booster vaccination. The source is a young man who received the YFV17D yellow fever vaccine. The V call is TRBV7-3, the J call TRBJ2-1; tentatively, D is TRBD1 (5 bases). The DNA for the CDR3 is TGTGCCAGCAGCCAGACAGTATACAATGAGCAGTTCTTC. It codes for CASSQTVYNEQFF.